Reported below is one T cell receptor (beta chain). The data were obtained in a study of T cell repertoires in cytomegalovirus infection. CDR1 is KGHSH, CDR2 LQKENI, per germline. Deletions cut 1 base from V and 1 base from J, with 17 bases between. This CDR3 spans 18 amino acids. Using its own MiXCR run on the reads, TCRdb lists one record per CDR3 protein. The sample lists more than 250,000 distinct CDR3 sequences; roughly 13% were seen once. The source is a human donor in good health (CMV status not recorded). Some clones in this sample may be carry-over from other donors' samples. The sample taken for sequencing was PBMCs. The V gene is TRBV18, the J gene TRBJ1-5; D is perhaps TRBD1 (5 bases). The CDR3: CASSPLGGSIGSNQPQHF. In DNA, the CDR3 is TGTGCCAGCTCACCACTGGGGGGGAGTATCGGCAGCAATCAGCCCCAGCATTTT.